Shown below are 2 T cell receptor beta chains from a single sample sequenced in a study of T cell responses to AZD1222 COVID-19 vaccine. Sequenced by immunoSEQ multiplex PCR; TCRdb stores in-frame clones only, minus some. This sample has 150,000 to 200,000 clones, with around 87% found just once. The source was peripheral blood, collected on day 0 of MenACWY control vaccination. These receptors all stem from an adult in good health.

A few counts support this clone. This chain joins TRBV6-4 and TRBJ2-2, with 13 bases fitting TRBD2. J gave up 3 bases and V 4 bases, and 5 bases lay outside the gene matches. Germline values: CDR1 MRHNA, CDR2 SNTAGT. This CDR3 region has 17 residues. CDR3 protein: CASSVGTSGDYTGELFF. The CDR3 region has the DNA TGTGCCAGCAGTGTTGGGACTAGCGGGGACTACACCGGGGAGCTGTTTTTT.

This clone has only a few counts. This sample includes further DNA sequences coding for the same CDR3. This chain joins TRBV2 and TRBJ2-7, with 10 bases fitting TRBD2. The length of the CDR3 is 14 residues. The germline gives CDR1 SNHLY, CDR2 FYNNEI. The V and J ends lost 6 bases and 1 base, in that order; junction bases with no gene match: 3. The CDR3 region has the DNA TGTGCCAGCAGCAGGACTAGCGGATCCTACGAGCAGTACTTC. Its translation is CASSRTSGSYEQYF.